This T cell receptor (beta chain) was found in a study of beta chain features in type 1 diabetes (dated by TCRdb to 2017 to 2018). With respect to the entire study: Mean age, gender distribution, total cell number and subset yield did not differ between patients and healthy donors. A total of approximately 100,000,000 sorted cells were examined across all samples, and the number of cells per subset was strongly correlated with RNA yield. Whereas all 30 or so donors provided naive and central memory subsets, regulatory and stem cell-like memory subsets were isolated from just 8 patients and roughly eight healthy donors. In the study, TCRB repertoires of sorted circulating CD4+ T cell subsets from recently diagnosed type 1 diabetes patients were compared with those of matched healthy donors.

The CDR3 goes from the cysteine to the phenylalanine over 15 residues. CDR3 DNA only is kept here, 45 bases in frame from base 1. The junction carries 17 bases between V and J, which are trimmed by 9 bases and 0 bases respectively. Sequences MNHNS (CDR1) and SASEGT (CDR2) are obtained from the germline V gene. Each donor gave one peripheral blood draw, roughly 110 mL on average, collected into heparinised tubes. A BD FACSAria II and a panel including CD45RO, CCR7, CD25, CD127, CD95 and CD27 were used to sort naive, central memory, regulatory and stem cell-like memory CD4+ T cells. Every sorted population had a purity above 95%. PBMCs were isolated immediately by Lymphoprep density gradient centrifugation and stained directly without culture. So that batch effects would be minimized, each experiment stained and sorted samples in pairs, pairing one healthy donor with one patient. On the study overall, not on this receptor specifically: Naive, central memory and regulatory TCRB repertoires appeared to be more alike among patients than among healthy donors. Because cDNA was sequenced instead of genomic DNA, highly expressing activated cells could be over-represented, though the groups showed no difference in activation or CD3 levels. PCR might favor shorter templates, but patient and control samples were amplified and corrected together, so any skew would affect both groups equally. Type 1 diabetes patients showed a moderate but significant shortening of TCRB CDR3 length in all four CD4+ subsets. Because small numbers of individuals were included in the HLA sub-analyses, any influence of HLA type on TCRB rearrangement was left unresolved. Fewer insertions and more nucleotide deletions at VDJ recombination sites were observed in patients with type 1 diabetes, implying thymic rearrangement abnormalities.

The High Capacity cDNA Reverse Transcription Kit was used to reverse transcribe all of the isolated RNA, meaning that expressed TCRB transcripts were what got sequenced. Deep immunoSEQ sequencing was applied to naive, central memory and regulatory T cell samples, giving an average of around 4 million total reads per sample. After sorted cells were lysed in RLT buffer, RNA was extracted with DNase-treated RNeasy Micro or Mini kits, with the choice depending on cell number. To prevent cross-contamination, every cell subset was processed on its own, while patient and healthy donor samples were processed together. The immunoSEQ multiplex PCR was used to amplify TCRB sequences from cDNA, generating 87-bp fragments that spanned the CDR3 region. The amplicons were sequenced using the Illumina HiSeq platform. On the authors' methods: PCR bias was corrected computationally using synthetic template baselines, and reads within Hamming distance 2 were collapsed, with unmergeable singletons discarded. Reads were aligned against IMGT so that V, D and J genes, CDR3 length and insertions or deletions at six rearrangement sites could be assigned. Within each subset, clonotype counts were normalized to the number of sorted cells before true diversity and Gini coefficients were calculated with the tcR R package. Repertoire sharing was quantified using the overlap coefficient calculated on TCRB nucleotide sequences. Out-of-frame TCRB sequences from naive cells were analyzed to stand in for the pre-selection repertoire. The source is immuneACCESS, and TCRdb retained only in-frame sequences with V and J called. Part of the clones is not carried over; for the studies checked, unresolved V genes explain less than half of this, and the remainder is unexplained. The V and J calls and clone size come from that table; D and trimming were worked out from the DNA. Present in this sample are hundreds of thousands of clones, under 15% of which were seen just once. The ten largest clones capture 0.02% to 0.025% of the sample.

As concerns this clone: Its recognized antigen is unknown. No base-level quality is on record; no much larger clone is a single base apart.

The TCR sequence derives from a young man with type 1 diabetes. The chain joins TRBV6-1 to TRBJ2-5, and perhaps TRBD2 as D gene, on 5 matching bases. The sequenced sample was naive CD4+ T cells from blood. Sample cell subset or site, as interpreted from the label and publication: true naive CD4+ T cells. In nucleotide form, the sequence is TGTGCCAGTCGAGGACGGACTTTGTACCAAGAGACCCAGTACTTC. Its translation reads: CASRGRTLYQETQYF.